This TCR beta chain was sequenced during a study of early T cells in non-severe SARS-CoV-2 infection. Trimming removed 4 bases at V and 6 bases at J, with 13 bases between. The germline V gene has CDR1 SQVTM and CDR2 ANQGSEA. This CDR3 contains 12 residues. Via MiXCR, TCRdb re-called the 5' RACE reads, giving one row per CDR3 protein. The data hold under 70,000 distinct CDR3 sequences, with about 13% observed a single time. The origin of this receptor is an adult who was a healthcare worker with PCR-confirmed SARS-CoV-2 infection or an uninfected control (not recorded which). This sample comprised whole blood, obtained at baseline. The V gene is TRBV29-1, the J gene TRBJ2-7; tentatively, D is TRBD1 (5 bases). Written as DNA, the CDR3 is TGCAGCGTTGGGGCAGGGAATAGCGAGCAGTACTTC. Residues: CSVGAGNSEQYF.